This T cell receptor (beta chain) was captured by sequencing in a study of a mutant IDH1 vaccine in newly diagnosed glioma. Overall study: Sex distribution of treated patients was roughly 62% male and 37.5% female; mean age was 40.4 years. Previous treatment comprised radiotherapy, temozolomide, or both, mostly both. Study-level findings and limits: It seemed that pseudoprogression was not linked to changes in the top peripheral T cell clonotypes. Vaccine-induced immune responses occurred in 93.3% of patients.

Measured with immunoSEQ multiplex PCR; TCRdb has only the in-frame clones, and not every one. The table lists around 94,000 clones, nearly 90% of them singletons. Time point meaning: week 47, end of study. Every vaccine dose comprised 300 ug of mutant IDH1 20-mer peptide plus topical imiquimod. Notes on this clone: What it recognizes is unknown.

The germline V gene encodes CDR1 MNHEY and CDR2 SVGAGI. V was trimmed by 2 bases and J by 0 bases, leaving 8 bases between them. This CDR3 comprises 15 residues. This sequence joins TRBV6-5 and TRBJ2-1; D is perhaps TRBD1 or TRBD2 (5 bases each). Sequencing used PBMCs, obtained from a glioma patient whose treatment included an IDH1 peptide vaccine. This sequence originates from a woman aged 45-59 years with glioma. CDR3 nucleotide sequence: TGTGCCAGCAGTTACGGGGGTGTCTCCTACAATGAGCAGTTCTTC. Translating it yields CASSYGGVSYNEQFF.